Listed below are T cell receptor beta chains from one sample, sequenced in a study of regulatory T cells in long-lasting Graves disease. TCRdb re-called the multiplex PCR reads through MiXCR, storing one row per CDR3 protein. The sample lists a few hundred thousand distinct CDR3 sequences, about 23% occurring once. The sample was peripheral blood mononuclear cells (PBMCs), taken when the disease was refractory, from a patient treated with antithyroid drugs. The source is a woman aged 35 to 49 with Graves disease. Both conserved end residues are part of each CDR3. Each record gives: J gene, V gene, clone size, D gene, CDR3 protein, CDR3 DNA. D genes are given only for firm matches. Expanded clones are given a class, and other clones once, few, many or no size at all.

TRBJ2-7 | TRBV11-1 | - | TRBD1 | CASSWDSLGSYEQYF | TGTGCCAGCAGCTGGGACAGTTTAGGCTCCTACGAGCAGTACTTC
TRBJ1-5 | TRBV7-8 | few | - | CASSLAPGPGTQPQHF | TGTGCCAGCAGCTTAGCGCCGGGCCCAGGGACTCAGCCCCAGCATTTT
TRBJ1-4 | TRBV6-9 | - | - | CASSWLQGSGEKLFF | TGTGCCAGCAGTTGGCTACAGGGAAGTGGTGAAAAACTGTTTTTT
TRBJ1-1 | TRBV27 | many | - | CATREGLSPNTEAFF | TGTGCTACTAGAGAGGGGTTGTCCCCGAACACTGAAGCTTTCTTT
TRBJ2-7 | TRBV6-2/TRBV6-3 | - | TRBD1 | CASNPAGTGVHEQYF | TGTGCCAGCAACCCCGCCGGGACAGGGGTCCACGAGCAGTACTTC
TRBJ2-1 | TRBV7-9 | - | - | CASSSLAEQFF | TGTGCCAGCAGTTCCCTAGCAGAGCAGTTCTTC
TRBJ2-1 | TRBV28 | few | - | CASSQSGQSYNEQFF | TGTGCCAGCAGTCAGAGCGGGCAAAGCTACAATGAGCAGTTCTTC
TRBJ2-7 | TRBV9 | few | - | CASSVTDGWEQYF | TGTGCCAGCAGCGTTACCGACGGTTGGGAGCAGTACTTC
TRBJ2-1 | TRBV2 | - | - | CASSAAGSSYNEQFF | TGTGCCAGCAGTGCTGCAGGGAGCTCCTACAATGAGCAGTTCTTC
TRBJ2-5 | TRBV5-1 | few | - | CASRTETRGETQYF | TGCGCCTCCAGAACGGAGACTAGAGGAGAGACCCAGTACTTC
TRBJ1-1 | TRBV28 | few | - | CASNLGFAGVTEAFF | TGTGCCAGCAATTTAGGGTTCGCAGGGGTCACTGAAGCTTTCTTT
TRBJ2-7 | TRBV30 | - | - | CAWSVKGMERHEQYF | TGTGCCTGGAGTGTGAAAGGGATGGAGCGGCACGAGCAGTACTTC
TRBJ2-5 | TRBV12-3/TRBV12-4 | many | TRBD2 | CASSLLAGGKTQYF | TGTGCCAGCAGTTTACTAGCGGGAGGGAAGACCCAGTACTTC
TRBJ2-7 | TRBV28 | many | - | CASSLPPSSSYEQYF | TGTGCCAGCAGTTTACCCCCCTCCAGCTCCTACGAGCAGTACTTC
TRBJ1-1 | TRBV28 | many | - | CASSLGGGRGTEAFF | TGTGCCAGCAGTTTGGGAGGAGGGCGGGGCACTGAAGCTTTCTTT
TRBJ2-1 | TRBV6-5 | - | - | CASSYMGYEQFF | TGTGCCAGCAGTTACATGGGCTATGAGCAGTTCTTC
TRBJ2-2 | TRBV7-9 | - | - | CASSLAGFSPSASGELFF | TGTGCCAGCAGCCTAGCAGGGTTTAGCCCCTCCGCATCCGGGGAGCTGTTTTTT
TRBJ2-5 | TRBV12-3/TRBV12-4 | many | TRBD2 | CASSFSGSGETQYF | TGTGCCAGCAGTTTTAGCGGGAGTGGAGAGACCCAGTACTTC
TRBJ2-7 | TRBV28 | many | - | CASSSGTYEQYF | TGTGCCAGCAGTTCAGGGACCTACGAGCAGTACTTC
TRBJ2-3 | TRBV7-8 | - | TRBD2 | CASSLVASGSHADTQYF | TGTGCCAGCAGCTTAGTAGCTAGCGGGAGCCACGCGGATACGCAGTATTTT
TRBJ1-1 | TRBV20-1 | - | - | CSGDSGVTTEAFF | TGCAGTGGGGATTCAGGGGTAACGACTGAAGCTTTCTTT
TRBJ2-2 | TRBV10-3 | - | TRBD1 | CAIRGQSNTGELFF | TGTGCCATCAGGGGACAGTCGAACACCGGGGAGCTGTTTTTT
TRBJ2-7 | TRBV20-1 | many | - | CSARDNTHARYEQYF | TGCAGTGCTAGAGACAACACCCACGCACGGTACGAGCAGTACTTC
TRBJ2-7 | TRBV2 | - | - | CASSELFGKASYEQYF | TGTGCCAGCAGTGAGCTCTTCGGGAAGGCCTCCTACGAGCAGTACTTC
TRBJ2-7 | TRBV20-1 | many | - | CSARDQGTFPKEQYF | TGCAGTGCTAGAGATCAGGGGACTTTCCCCAAAGAGCAGTACTTC
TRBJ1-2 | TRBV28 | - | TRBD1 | CASSSDRVRSYGYTF | TGTGCCAGCAGTTCCGACAGGGTTAGATCCTATGGCTACACCTTC
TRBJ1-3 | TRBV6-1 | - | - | CASRLDLRSGNTIYF | TGTGCCAGCAGACTCGACCTTCGCTCTGGAAACACCATATATTTT
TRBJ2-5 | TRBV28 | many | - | CASSPAGKETQYF | TGTGCCAGCAGTCCAGCAGGGAAAGAGACCCAGTACTTC
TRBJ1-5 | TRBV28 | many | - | CASSYNTGLRSNQPQHF | TGTGCCAGCAGTTATAATACAGGATTACGTAGCAATCAGCCCCAGCATTTT
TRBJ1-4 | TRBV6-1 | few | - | CASSPLGRATNEKLFF | TGTGCCAGCAGTCCCTTAGGGCGCGCGACTAATGAAAAACTGTTTTTT
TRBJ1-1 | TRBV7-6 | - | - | CASSLASDGGTEAFF | TGTGCCAGCAGCTTAGCCTCTGACGGGGGCACTGAAGCTTTCTTT
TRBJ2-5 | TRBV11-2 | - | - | CASRLPGQKGTQYF | TGTGCCAGCAGGCTTCCGGGACAAAAGGGGACCCAGTACTTC
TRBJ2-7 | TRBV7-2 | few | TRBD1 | CASSSGQGVKREQYF | TGTGCCAGCAGCTCCGGACAGGGGGTAAAACGCGAGCAGTACTTC
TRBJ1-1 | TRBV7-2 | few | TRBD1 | CASSLDSFADRQNTEAFF | TGTGCCAGCAGCTTAGATTCGTTTGCGGACAGGCAGAACACTGAAGCTTTCTTT
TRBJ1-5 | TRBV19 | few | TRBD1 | CASGQGYQPQHF | TGTGCCAGTGGACAGGGGTATCAGCCCCAGCATTTT
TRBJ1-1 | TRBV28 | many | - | CASSLSWGSDTEAFF | TGTGCCAGCAGTTTATCTTGGGGCTCGGACACTGAAGCTTTCTTT
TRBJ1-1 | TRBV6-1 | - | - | CAILPGTENTEAFF | TGTGCCATCCTCCCCGGGACGGAGAACACTGAAGCTTTCTTT
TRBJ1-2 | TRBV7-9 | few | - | CASSPDRGVEDYGYTF | TGTGCCAGCAGCCCCGATCGGGGGGTAGAGGACTATGGCTACACCTTC
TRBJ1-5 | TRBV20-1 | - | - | CSARLQVDQPQHF | TGCAGTGCTAGACTACAGGTTGATCAGCCCCAGCATTTT
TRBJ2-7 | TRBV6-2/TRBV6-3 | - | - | CASTNGPYEQYF | TGTGCCAGCACTAATGGGCCCTACGAGCAGTACTTC